These T cell receptor beta chains were read from a single sample in a study of T cell changes during pregnancy in multiple sclerosis. The assay was immunoSEQ multiplex PCR, and TCRdb's table has in-frame clones only and misses some. The data contain 90,000 or so clones, roughly 94% of them seen just once; the ten biggest clones take up approximately 1.6%. The sequenced sample was peripheral blood, obtained after pregnancy. These receptors were collected from a female donor in good health, enrolled as a control in a pregnancy study. CDR3s include the opening cysteine and the closing phenylalanine or tryptophan. Each record gives: V gene, J gene, CDR3 protein.

>TRBV4-2|TRBJ2-2
CASSPPRGELFF
>TRBV4-1|TRBJ2-1
CASSQDNGSEQFF
>TRBV21-1|TRBJ1-5
CASSGGQWQPQHF
>TRBV28|TRBJ1-4
CASSFVQGREKLFF
>TRBV27|TRBJ1-2
CASRGGGGYGYTF
>TRBV5-1|TRBJ2-7
CASSFAGSSYEQYF
>TRBV5-5|TRBJ2-1
CASSLGRTSGSNEQFF
>TRBV5-1|TRBJ2-2
CASSVTGNTGELFF
>TRBV6-6|TRBJ2-7
CASSLKSYEQYF
>TRBV5-5|TRBJ2-5
CASSSSGRPQETQYF
>TRBV27|TRBJ2-1
CASSWSGYNEQFF
>TRBV4-1|TRBJ2-5
CASSQIGQKKQETQYF
>TRBV4-1|TRBJ1-4
CASSPSLWQVNEKLFF
>TRBV18|TRBJ2-5
CASSRGLAGEETQYF
>TRBV28|TRBJ2-2
CASSLVKAVTGELFF
>TRBV4-1|TRBJ2-1
CASSQVGSGGYNEQFF
>TRBV7-6|TRBJ2-6
CASSPGIEGANVLTF
>TRBV27|TRBJ2-5
CASRGLAGQETQYF
>TRBV5-1|TRBJ2-3
CASSLNQGYRDTQYF
>TRBV5-6|TRBJ1-2
CASSFVPGQGWGGYTF
>TRBV28|TRBJ2-7
CASSGTQRGEQYF
>TRBV28|TRBJ2-7
CASSLTSYEQYF
>TRBV27|TRBJ1-5
CASSLSWSGNQPQHF
>TRBV11-2|TRBJ2-1
CASSLAGGSYNEQFF
>TRBV27|TRBJ2-4
CASSSSEGQEMIQYF
>TRBV7-9|TRBJ1-5
CASSPTGSNQPQHF
>TRBV11-2|TRBJ2-7
CASSPGTRPNGQYF
>TRBV28|TRBJ1-1
CASLQGLWGEAFF
>TRBV28|TRBJ2-7
CASSSSAQLYEQYF
>TRBV15|TRBJ2-2
CATSRDITGLNSGELFF
>TRBV2|TRBJ1-6
CASSASGSPLHF
>TRBV20-1|TRBJ1-2
CSAPASGYTF
>TRBV5-4|TRBJ2-2
CASSSKTSGRGNTGELFF
>TRBV6-5|TRBJ1-2
CASSRGQGWDGYTF
>TRBV19|TRBJ2-5
CASIIVGARAGETQYF
>TRBV2|TRBJ2-7
CASSERQGSYEQYF
>TRBV28|TRBJ2-1
CASCQAGGYNEQFF
>TRBV23-1|TRBJ2-1
CASSPRSSGKNNEQFF
>TRBV5-1|TRBJ2-7
CASSLEGRGAYEQYF
>TRBV5-1|TRBJ2-5
CASSLAAGALQETQYF
>TRBV27|TRBJ2-1
CASSLSIRGEQFF
>TRBV14|TRBJ2-7
CASSQALTGKYEQYF
>TRBV23-1|TRBJ2-7
CASSQARSGSIYEQYF
>TRBV5-5|TRBJ2-6
CASSLVWTGGRGANVLTF
>TRBV5-1|TRBJ2-1
CASNPGLASSYNEQFF
>TRBV27|TRBJ2-7
CASSSRDGRFYEQYF
>TRBV7-9|TRBJ1-1
CASSLVIGRQNTEAFF
>TRBV28|TRBJ1-2
CASSFLRDYGYTF
>TRBV11-2|TRBJ2-2
CASSPRDRGRKGVGELFF
>TRBV19|TRBJ2-1
CASSTRTSGPGVF
>TRBV27|TRBJ2-7
CASSLKWTPTYEQYF
>TRBV5-1|TRBJ2-3
CASSLGGASTDTQYF
>TRBV18|TRBJ2-7
CASSPTGTGNSYEQYF
>TRBV27|TRBJ2-7
CASSLVRGLTYEQYF
>TRBV7-8|TRBJ1-1
CASSSRTVATEAFF